A single sample is the source of the 9 T cell receptor beta chains below, sequenced in a study of OX40 agonist ivuxolimab in advanced cancers. The table came from immunoSEQ multiplex PCR; TCRdb's copy has only in-frame clones and leaves some out. This sample has roughly 57,000 clones, with approximately 84% found just once. Sequenced here: CD4+ or CD8+ T cells sorted from blood, sampled in a trial of the OX40 agonist ivuxolimab. These receptors all stem from an adult with an advanced solid tumor such as melanoma, head and neck, liver or kidney cancer.

The chain links TRBV6-6 to TRBJ1-1; 8 nucleotides match TRBD1. The CDR3 loop spans 15 amino acids. The germline V gene has CDR1 MNHNY and CDR2 SVGAGI (reference sequence). The trim removed 6 bases at V and 4 bases at J, leaving 10 bases unmatched. CDR3 in DNA: TGTGCCAGCAGGAGCATAGGACAGGGCATCACTGAAGCTTTCTTT. Protein: CASRSIGQGITEAFF.

The V gene is TRBV7-3, the J gene TRBJ2-5; no reliable D call. Germline-derived CDR1 and CDR2 are SGHTA and FQGTGA. V gave up 5 bases and J gave up 1 base, with 8 bases separating them. This CDR3 spans 13 amino acids. The CDR3 nucleotides are TGTGCCAGCAGCCAGCGTCTCCAAGAGACCCAGTACTTC. Protein: CASSQRLQETQYF.

The chain joins TRBV10-2 to TRBJ2-7; D possibly uses TRBD1 or TRBD2 (6 bases each). CDR1 and CDR2 from the germline V gene are WSHSY and SAAADI. This CDR3 has 13 residues. V lost 7 bases and J lost 4, with 14 bases in between. The CDR3 bases are TGCGCCAGCAAAGTCGGGGGCGGTTACGAGCAGTACTTC. It yields the protein CASKVGGGYEQYF.

The chain recombines TRBV6-1 with TRBJ2-1, with 12 bases that match TRBD2. CDR1 and CDR2 (germline): MNHNS, SASEGT. J lost 9 bases, V lost 8 bases, and 8 bases had no gene match. This CDR3 spans 14 amino acids. The CDR3 nucleotides read TGTGCCAGCCCCGGGACTAGCGGGTACGGTGAGCAGTTCTTC. As protein: CASPGTSGYGEQFF.

The chain joins TRBV18 to TRBJ1-1; TRBD1 might be the D (5 bases). V gave up 3 bases and J gave up 0 bases, with 11 bases separating them. Germline V gene sequence: CDR1 KGHSH, CDR2 LQKENI. This CDR3 comprises 15 residues. The CDR3, as DNA: TGTGCCAGCTCACCGCTTCAGACAGTGAACACTGAAGCTTTCTTT. It encodes CASSPLQTVNTEAFF.

Of note for this clone: Different DNA sequences within this sample yield the same CDR3. The chain combines TRBV6-1 with TRBJ1-1; possibly TRBD1 for D (6 bases). Per the germline V gene, CDR1 is MNHNS and CDR2 is SASEGT. The CDR3 spans 13 residues. V gave up 6 bases and J gave up 0 bases, with 8 bases separating them. This CDR3 reads CASRRGVNTEAFF. The CDR3 coding sequence is TGTGCCAGCAGGAGGGGGGTGAACACTGAAGCTTTCTTT.

The gene calls are TRBV30 and TRBJ2-7, with D tentatively TRBD2 (7 bases). V lost 0 bases and J lost 0, with 12 bases in between. There are 15 residues in the CDR3. Germline assignment: CDR1 GTSNPN and CDR2 SVGIG (reference sequence). CDR3 nucleotide sequence: TGTGCCTGGAGTGTGTCCGCGGGGGCCTCCTACGAGCAGTACTTC. It translates to CAWSVSAGASYEQYF.

The rearrangement links TRBV18 to TRBJ2-2; 8 positions match TRBD2. Germline CDR1 is KGHSH and CDR2 is LQKENI. V trimming: 1 base; J trimming: 0 bases; junction bases outside the gene matches: 1. This CDR3 is built from 16 residues. Here the CDR3 reads CASSPLAGSNTGELFF. For the CDR3, the DNA is TGTGCCAGCTCACCACTAGCGGGGTCGAACACCGGGGAGCTGTTTTTT.

The V and J genes are TRBV19 and TRBJ1-1, with D possibly matching TRBD1 (6 bases). Germline lookup yields CDR1 LNHDA and CDR2 SQIVND (reference sequence). The ends were cut back, 8 bases at V and 3 bases at J, with 19 bases in the middle. The CDR3 is 15 amino acids. The CDR3 reads CASSRQASSYTEAFF. CDR3 in DNA: TGTGCCAGTTCACGACAGGCGTCCTCCTACACTGAAGCTTTCTTT.